The rows below give T cell receptor beta chains drawn from one sample of a study of cytomegalovirus exposure and HLA in healthy donors. Sequenced by immunoSEQ multiplex PCR; TCRdb stores in-frame clones only, minus some. Seen here are under 250,000 clones, around 80% observed once, and the top ten hold 0.4% to 0.6%. The material sequenced was PBMCs. The receptors derive from a boy between 10 and 17 years old in good health and CMV-seronegative. CDR3s include the opening cysteine and the closing phenylalanine or tryptophan. Fields, in order: D gene, J gene, clone size, V gene, CDR3 protein, CDR3 DNA. The D gene is left open where the match is weak. For some rows the clone size is stated as once, few or many, or as a class when expanded; others skip it.

D: TRBD1
J: TRBJ2-5
size: NA
V: TRBV18
CDR3: CASSQTGWRETQYF
DNA: TGTGCCAGCTCACAGACAGGGTGGAGAGAGACCCAGTACTTC

D: TRBD2
J: TRBJ2-3
size: NA
V: TRBV5-4
CDR3: CASSLSGGTDTQYF
DNA: TGTGCCAGCAGCTTGAGCGGGGGGACAGATACGCAGTATTTT

D: NA
J: TRBJ2-2
size: NA
V: TRBV29-1
CDR3: CSTREGPDTGELFF
DNA: TGCAGCACCCGCGAGGGTCCGGACACCGGGGAGCTGTTTTTT

D: TRBD2
J: TRBJ2-5
size: NA
V: TRBV5-1
CDR3: CASSPGASGGPRETQYF
DNA: TGCGCCAGCAGTCCGGGGGCTTCGGGAGGGCCGAGAGAGACCCAGTACTTC

D: TRBD1
J: TRBJ1-1
size: NA
V: TRBV30
CDR3: CAWGGRGLNTEAFF
DNA: TGTGCCTGGGGGGGCAGGGGGCTCAACACTGAAGCTTTCTTT

D: TRBD2
J: TRBJ2-1
size: once
V: TRBV9
CDR3: CASSVGGTSGYNEQFF
DNA: TGTGCCAGCAGCGTAGGTGGGACTAGCGGATACAATGAGCAGTTCTTC

D: TRBD2
J: TRBJ2-3
size: NA
V: TRBV2
CDR3: CASSEPWTSGGAADTQYF
DNA: TGTGCCAGCAGTGAACCGTGGACTAGCGGGGGGGCGGCAGATACGCAGTATTTT

D: NA
J: TRBJ1-1
size: NA
V: TRBV6-5
CDR3: CASSPTIYSNTEAFF
DNA: TGTGCCAGCAGCCCTACGATTTACTCGAACACTGAAGCTTTCTTT

D: NA
J: TRBJ1-1
size: NA
V: TRBV19
CDR3: CASSGYRELNEAFF
DNA: TGTGCCAGTAGTGGTTACAGGGAGTTGAATGAAGCTTTCTTT

D: NA
J: TRBJ1-5
size: NA
V: TRBV25-1
CDR3: CASGTGTQPQHF
DNA: TGTGCCAGCGGAACAGGGACGCAGCCCCAGCATTTT

D: NA
J: TRBJ1-3
size: NA
V: TRBV7-2
CDR3: CASSLVGGSSGNTIYF
DNA: TGTGCCAGCAGCTTAGTAGGCGGGAGCTCTGGAAACACCATATATTTT

D: NA
J: TRBJ1-5
size: NA
V: TRBV2
CDR3: CASSGQLPNQPQHF
DNA: TGTGCCAGCAGCGGACAACTACCTAATCAGCCCCAGCATTTT

D: NA
J: TRBJ1-1
size: NA
V: TRBV7-6
CDR3: CASSPGAGEGTEAFF
DNA: TGTGCCAGCAGCCCTGGCGCAGGGGAGGGCACTGAAGCTTTCTTT

D: NA
J: TRBJ1-4
size: NA
V: TRBV5-4
CDR3: CASTFRGSEKLFF
DNA: TGTGCCAGCACCTTTAGGGGATCGGAAAAACTGTTTTTT

D: NA
J: TRBJ1-5
size: NA
V: TRBV4-1
CDR3: CASSGGTGQGNQPQHF
DNA: TGCGCCAGCAGCGGGGGCACCGGACAAGGCAATCAGCCCCAGCATTTT

D: TRBD1
J: TRBJ1-2
size: NA
V: TRBV6-1
CDR3: CASSLGQIYGYTF
DNA: TGTGCCAGCAGCCTGGGACAGATCTATGGCTACACCTTC

D: NA
J: TRBJ2-2
size: few
V: TRBV6-5
CDR3: CASSRTGELFF
DNA: TGTGCCAGCAGCCGCACCGGGGAGCTGTTTTTT

D: NA
J: TRBJ1-1
size: NA
V: TRBV2
CDR3: CASQTTGTEAFF
DNA: TGTGCCAGCCAAACTACAGGCACTGAAGCTTTCTTT

D: TRBD1
J: TRBJ1-2
size: NA
V: TRBV19
CDR3: CASSREDRSHTF
DNA: TGTGCCAGTAGTAGAGAGGACAGGAGCCACACCTTC

D: NA
J: TRBJ2-7
size: NA
V: TRBV11-3
CDR3: CASSWTALSYEQYF
DNA: TGTGCCAGCAGTTGGACAGCTCTCTCCTACGAGCAGTACTTC

D: TRBD1
J: TRBJ1-5
size: NA
V: TRBV10-3
CDR3: CAIRDRENQPQHF
DNA: TGTGCCATCAGGGACAGGGAAAATCAGCCCCAGCATTTT

D: NA
J: TRBJ2-7
size: NA
V: TRBV10-3
CDR3: CAISRSGSSLNEQYF
DNA: TGTGCCATCAGTAGGAGTGGGTCTTCTCTAAACGAGCAGTACTTC

D: TRBD1
J: TRBJ1-4
size: NA
V: TRBV18
CDR3: CASSPRQGLATNEKLFF
DNA: TGTGCCAGCTCACCGAGACAGGGGCTTGCAACTAATGAAAAACTGTTTTTT

D: TRBD1
J: TRBJ1-1
size: NA
V: TRBV14
CDR3: CASSPGRRGLYTEAFF
DNA: TGTGCCAGCAGCCCAGGGAGGAGGGGGCTTTATACTGAAGCTTTCTTT

D: NA
J: TRBJ1-1
size: few
V: TRBV5-5
CDR3: CASSPGMNTEAFF
DNA: TGTGCCAGCAGCCCGGGGATGAACACTGAAGCTTTCTTT

D: NA
J: TRBJ2-1
size: NA
V: TRBV11-3
CDR3: CASSLDQNNEQFF
DNA: TGTGCCAGCAGCTTAGACCAGAACAATGAGCAGTTCTTC

D: TRBD2
J: TRBJ2-2
size: NA
V: TRBV5-1
CDR3: CASSRSGSYTGELFF
DNA: TGCGCCAGCAGCAGGAGCGGGAGTTACACCGGGGAGCTGTTTTTT

D: NA
J: TRBJ1-4
size: NA
V: TRBV19
CDR3: CASSIGGTSNEKLFF
DNA: TGTGCCAGTAGTATTGGTGGGACATCGAATGAAAAACTGTTTTTT

D: NA
J: TRBJ2-7
size: NA
V: TRBV19
CDR3: CASSLLLRESGQYF
DNA: TGTGCCAGTAGTCTATTACTTAGGGAGAGCGGGCAGTACTTC

D: NA
J: TRBJ1-3
size: NA
V: TRBV30
CDR3: CAWSRDYLFHTIYF
DNA: TGTGCCTGGAGTAGGGACTACCTTTTTCACACCATATATTTT

D: NA
J: TRBJ2-5
size: few
V: TRBV5-1
CDR3: CASSLTQVRETQYF
DNA: TGCGCCAGCAGCCTCACCCAGGTACGGGAGACCCAGTACTTC

D: NA
J: TRBJ2-3
size: NA
V: TRBV18
CDR3: CASSVNTDTQYF
DNA: TGTGCCAGCTCAGTAAACACAGATACGCAGTATTTT

D: NA
J: TRBJ1-1
size: NA
V: TRBV7-6
CDR3: CASSRREVQGPRIF
DNA: TGTGCCAGCAGCCGACGCGAGGTGCAGGGCCCGCGAATTTTT